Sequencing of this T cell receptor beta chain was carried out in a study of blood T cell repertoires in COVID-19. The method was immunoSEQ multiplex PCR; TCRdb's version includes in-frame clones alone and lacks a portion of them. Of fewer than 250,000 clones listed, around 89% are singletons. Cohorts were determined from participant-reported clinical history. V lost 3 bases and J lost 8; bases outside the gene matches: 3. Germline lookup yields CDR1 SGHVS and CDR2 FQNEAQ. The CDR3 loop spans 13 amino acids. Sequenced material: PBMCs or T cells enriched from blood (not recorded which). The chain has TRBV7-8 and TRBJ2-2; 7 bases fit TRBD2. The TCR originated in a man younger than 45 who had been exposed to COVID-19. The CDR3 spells CASSFGRSGELFF. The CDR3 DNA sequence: TGTGCCAGCAGCTTCGGGAGGTCGGGGGAGCTGTTTTTT.